This TCR beta chain was sequenced in a study of beta chain features in type 1 diabetes. Study details: Age, gender, cell numbers and subset yield matched between patients and controls. Notes on the study in general: Within the patient group, naive, central memory and Treg TCRB repertoires appeared more similar to each other than within healthy donors. A moderate, significant TCRB CDR3 shortening appeared in type 1 diabetes across four CD4+ subsets.

Purities over 95% were achieved in all sorted populations. V shed 1 base and J 4 bases; nucleotides not matched to a gene: 12. The CDR3 has 19 residues. Germline lookup yields CDR1 PRHDT and CDR2 FYEKMQ (reference sequence). Only a few counts were recorded for this clone. No antigen is known for it. Reverse transcription of all isolated RNA meant that expressed TCRB transcripts were sequenced. About 3.5 million reads per sample on average were obtained from naive, central memory and regulatory T cell samples. TCRdb's table, derived via immunoSEQ multiplex PCR, lists solely in-frame clones and lacks some. Among 300,000 or so clones listed, roughly 9% were seen once.

This TCR came from a man aged 25-45 years with type 1 diabetes. The sample taken for sequencing was central memory CD4+ T cells from blood. The rearrangement links TRBV13 to TRBJ2-1; 11 bases fit TRBD2. The CDR3 nucleotides are TGTGCCAGCAGCTTAGCGGTGACTAGCGGGGAGGATCATTACAATGAGCAGTTCTTC. It translates to CASSLAVTSGEDHYNEQFF.